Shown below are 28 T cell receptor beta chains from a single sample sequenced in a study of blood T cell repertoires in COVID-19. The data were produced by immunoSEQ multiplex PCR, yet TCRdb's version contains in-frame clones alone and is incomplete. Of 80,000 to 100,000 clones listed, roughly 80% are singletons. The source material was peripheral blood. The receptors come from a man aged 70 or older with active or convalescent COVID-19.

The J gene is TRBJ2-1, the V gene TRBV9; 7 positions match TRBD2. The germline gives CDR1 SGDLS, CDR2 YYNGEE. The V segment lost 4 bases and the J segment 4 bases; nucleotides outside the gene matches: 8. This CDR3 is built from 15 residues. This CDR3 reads CASSSLTSPYNEQFF. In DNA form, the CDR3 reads TGTGCCAGCAGCTCTCTGACTAGCCCATACAATGAGCAGTTCTTC. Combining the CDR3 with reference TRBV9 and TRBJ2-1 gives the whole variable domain DSGVTQTPKHLITATGQRVTLRCSPRSGDLSVYWYQQSLDQGLQFLIQYYNGEERAKGNILERFSAQQFPDLHSELNLSSLELGDSALYFCASSSLTSPYNEQFFGPGTRLTVL.

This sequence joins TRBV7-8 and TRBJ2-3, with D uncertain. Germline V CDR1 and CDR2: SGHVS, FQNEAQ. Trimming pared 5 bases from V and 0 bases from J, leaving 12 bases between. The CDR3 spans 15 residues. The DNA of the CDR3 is TGTGCCAGCAGCCCCCTCGGGTGGAGCACAGATACGCAGTATTTT. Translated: CASSPLGWSTDTQYF.

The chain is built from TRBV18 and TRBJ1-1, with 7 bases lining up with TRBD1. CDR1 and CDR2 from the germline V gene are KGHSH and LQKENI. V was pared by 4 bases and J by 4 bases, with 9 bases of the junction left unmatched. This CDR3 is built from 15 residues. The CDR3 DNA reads TGTGCCAGCTCACGGAGGGCAGGGGGGACCACTGAAGCTTTCTTT. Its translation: CASSRRAGGTTEAFF.

The DNA for the CDR3 is TGTGCCAGCAGCTTAGGGCTAGCGGGGAACACAGATACGCAGTATTTT. Its protein is CASSLGLAGNTDTQYF. The chain joins TRBV7-9 to TRBJ2-3, with 9 positions matching TRBD2. CDR3 size: 16 residues. CDR1 and CDR2 (germline): SEHNR, FQNEAQ (reference sequence). V was clipped by 1 base and J by 2 bases; unmatched bases: 4.

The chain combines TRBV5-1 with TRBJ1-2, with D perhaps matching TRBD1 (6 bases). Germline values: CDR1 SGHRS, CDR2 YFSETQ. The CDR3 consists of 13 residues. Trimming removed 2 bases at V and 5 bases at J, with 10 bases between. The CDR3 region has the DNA TGCGCCAGCAGCTTTTCAGGGGAATATGGCTACACCTTC. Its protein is CASSFSGEYGYTF.

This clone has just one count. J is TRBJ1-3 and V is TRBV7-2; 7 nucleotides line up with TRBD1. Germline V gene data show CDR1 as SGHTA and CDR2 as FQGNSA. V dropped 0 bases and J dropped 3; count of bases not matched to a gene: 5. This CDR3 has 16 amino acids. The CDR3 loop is CASSLAQGGIGNTIYF. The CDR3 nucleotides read TGTGCCAGCAGCTTAGCCCAGGGGGGTATTGGAAACACCATATATTTT. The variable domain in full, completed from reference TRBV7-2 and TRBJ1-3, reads GAGVSQSPSNKVTEKGKDVELRCDPISGHTALYWYRQSLGQGLEFLIYFQGNSAPDKSGLPSDRFSAERTGGSVSTLTIQRTQQEDSAVYLCASSLAQGGIGNTIYFGEGSWLTVV.

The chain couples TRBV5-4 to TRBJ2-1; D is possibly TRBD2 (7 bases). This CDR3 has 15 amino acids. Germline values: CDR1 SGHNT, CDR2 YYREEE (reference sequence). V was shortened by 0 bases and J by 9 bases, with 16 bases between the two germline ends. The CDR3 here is CASSLDGGGASEQFF. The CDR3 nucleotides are TGTGCCAGCAGCTTGGACGGCGGGGGCGCCAGTGAGCAGTTCTTC.

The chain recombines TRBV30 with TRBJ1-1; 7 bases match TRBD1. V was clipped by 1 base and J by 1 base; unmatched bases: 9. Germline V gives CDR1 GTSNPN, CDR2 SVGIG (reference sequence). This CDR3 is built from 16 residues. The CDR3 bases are TGTGCCTGGAGTGCCCCAGGGGGATTGGCGAACACTGAAGCTTTCTTT. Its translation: CAWSAPGGLANTEAFF.

CDR3 sequence (DNA): TGTGCCAGTAGTATAGTAGGCGGAGGCTACGAGCAGTACTTC. Residues: CASSIVGGGYEQYF. The chain has TRBV19 and TRBJ2-7; possible D gene TRBD2, 5 bases. CDR1 is LNHDA, CDR2 SQIVND, per germline (reference sequence). CDR3 length: 14 residues. V gave up 1 base and J gave up 3 bases, with 10 bases separating them.

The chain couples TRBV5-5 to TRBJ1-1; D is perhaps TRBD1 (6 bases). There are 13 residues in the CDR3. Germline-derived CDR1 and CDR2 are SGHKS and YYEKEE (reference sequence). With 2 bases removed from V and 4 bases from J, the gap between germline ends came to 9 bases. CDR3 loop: CASSLQGGTEAFF. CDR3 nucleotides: TGTGCCAGCAGCTTACAGGGTGGCACTGAAGCTTTCTTT.

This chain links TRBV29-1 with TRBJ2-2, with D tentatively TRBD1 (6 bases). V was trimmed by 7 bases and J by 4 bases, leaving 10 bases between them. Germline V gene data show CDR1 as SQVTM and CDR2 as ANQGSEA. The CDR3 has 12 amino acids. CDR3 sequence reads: CSADRRTGELFF. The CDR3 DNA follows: TGCAGCGCTGACAGGCGCACCGGGGAGCTGTTTTTT.

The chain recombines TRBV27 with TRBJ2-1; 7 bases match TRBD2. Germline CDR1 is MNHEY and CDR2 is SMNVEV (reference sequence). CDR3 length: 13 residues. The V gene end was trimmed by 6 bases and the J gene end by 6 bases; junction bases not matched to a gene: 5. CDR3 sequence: CASRTSRTNEQFF. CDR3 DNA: TGTGCCAGCAGGACTAGCCGTACCAATGAGCAGTTCTTC.

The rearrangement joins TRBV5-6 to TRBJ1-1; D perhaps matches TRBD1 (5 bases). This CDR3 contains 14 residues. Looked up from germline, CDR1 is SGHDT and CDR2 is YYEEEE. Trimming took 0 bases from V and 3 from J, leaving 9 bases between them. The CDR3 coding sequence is TGTGCCAGCAGCTTGGGATCAGGGTACACTGAAGCTTTCTTT. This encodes CASSLGSGYTEAFF.

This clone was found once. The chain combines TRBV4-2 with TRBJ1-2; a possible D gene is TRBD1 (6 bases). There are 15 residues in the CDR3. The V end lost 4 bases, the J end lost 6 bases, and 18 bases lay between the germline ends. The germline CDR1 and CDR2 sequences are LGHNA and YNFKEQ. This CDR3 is CASSRNEGTPNGYTF. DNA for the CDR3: TGTGCCAGCAGCCGCAACGAGGGGACACCCAATGGCTACACCTTC.

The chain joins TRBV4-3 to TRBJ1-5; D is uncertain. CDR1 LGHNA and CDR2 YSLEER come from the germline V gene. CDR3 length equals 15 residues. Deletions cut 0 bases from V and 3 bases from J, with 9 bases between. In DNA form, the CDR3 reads TGCGCCAGCAGCCAAGAGGAGGGCAACAATCAGCCCCAGCATTTT. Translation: CASSQEEGNNQPQHF.

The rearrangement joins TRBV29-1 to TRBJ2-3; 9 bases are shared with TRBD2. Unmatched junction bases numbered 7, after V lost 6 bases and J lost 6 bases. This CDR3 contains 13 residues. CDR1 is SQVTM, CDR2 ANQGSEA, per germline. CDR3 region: CSVASGVRDTQYF. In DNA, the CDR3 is TGCAGCGTGGCTAGCGGGGTTCGGGATACGCAGTATTTT.

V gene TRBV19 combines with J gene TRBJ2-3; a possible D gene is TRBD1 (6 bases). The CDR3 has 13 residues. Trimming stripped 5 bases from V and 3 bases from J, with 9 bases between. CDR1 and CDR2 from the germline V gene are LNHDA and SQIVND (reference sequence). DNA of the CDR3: TGTGCCAGTAGTCCCGGACAGACAGATACGCAGTATTTT. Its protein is CASSPGQTDTQYF. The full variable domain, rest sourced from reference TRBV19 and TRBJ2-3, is DGGITQSPKYLFRKEGQNVTLSCEQNLNHDAMYWYRQDPGQGLRLIYYSQIVNDFQKGDIAEGYSVSREKKESFPLTVTSAQKNPTAFYLCASSPGQTDTQYFGPGTRLTVL.

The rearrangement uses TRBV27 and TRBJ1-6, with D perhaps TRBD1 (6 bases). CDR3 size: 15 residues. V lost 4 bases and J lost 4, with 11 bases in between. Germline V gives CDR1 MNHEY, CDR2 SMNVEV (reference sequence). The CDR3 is CASSSNRVYNSPLHF. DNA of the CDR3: TGTGCCAGCAGTTCTAACAGGGTTTATAATTCACCCCTCCACTTT.

Here the CDR3 reads CASSLGGADGYTF. The CDR3 DNA follows: TGTGCCAGCAGTTTAGGAGGGGCGGATGGCTACACCTTC. V is TRBV27 and J is TRBJ1-2; D perhaps matches TRBD1 (5 bases). The CDR3 sequence is 13 residues long. Germline CDR1 and CDR2: MNHEY and SMNVEV (reference sequence). V shed 2 bases and J shed 6 bases, with 10 bases lying between them.

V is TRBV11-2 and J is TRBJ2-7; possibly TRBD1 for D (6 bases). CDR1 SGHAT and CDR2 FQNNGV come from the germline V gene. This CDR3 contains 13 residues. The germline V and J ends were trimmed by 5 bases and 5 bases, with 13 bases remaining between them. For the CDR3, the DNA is TGTGCCAGCAGCCCCTCCTACAGGGACGAGCAGTACTTC. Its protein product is CASSPSYRDEQYF.

In nucleotides, the CDR3 is TGTGCCTGGAGTGCCGGCGGGTCCAATCAGCCCCAGCATTTT. As protein: CAWSAGGSNQPQHF. The chain combines TRBV30 with TRBJ1-5; D ambiguous. The CDR3 contains 14 residues. Germline CDR1 reads GTSNPN; CDR2 reads SVGIG (reference sequence). The V and J ends lost 1 base and 3 bases respectively, with 10 bases between them. Combining the CDR3 with reference TRBV30 and TRBJ1-5 gives the whole variable domain SQTIHQWPATLVQPVGSPLSLECTVEGTSNPNLYWYRQAAGRGLQLLFYSVGIGQISSEVPQNLSASRPQDRQFILSSKKLLLSDSGFYLCAWSAGGSNQPQHFGDGTRLSIL.

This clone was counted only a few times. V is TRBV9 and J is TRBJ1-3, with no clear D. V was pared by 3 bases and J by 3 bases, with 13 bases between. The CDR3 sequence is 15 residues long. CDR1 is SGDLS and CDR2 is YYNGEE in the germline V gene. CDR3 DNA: TGTGCCAGCAGCGCCTTACGAGGGAATGGAAACACCATATATTTT. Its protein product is CASSALRGNGNTIYF. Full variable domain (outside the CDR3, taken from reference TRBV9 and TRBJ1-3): DSGVTQTPKHLITATGQRVTLRCSPRSGDLSVYWYQQSLDQGLQFLIQYYNGEERAKGNILERFSAQQFPDLHSELNLSSLELGDSALYFCASSALRGNGNTIYFGEGSWLTVV.

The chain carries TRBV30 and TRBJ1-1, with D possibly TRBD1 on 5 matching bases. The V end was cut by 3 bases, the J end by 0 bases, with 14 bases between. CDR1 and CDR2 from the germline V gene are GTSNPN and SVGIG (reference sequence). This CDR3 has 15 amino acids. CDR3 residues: CAWRETRTMNTEAFF. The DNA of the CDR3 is TGTGCCTGGAGAGAAACAAGGACAATGAACACTGAAGCTTTCTTT.

For the CDR3, the DNA is TGTGCCAGCAGCTTCAACTGGAACACCGGGGAGCTGTTTTTT. It specifies CASSFNWNTGELFF. The chain carries TRBV7-2 and TRBJ2-2, with D unclear. In germline, CDR1 is SGHTA, CDR2 FQGNSA. The V and J ends lost 3 bases and 1 base respectively, with 6 bases between them. The CDR3 length is 14 residues.

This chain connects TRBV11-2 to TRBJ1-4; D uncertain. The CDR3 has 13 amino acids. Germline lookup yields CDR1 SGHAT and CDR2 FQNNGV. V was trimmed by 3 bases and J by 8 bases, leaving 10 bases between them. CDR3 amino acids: CASSFGASEKLFF. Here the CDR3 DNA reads TGTGCCAGCAGCTTCGGAGCCAGCGAAAAACTGTTTTTT. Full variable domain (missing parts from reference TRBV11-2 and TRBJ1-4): EAGVAQSPRYKIIEKRQSVAFWCNPISGHATLYWYQQILGQGPKLLIQFQNNGVVDDSQLPKDRFSAERLKGVDSTLKIQPAKLEDSAVYLCASSFGASEKLFFGSGTQLSVL.

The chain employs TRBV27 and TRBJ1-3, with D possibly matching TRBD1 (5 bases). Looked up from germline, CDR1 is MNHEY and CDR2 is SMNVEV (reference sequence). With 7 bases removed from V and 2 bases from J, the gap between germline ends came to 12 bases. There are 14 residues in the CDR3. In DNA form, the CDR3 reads TGTGCCAGCACCACCGGGGGACCTGGAAACACCATATATTTT. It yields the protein CASTTGGPGNTIYF.

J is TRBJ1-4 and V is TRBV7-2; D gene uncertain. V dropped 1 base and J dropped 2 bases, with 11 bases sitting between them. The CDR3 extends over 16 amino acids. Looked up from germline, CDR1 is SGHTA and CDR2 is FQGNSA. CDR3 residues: CASSLGNTGTNEKLFF. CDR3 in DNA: TGTGCCAGCAGCTTAGGTAACACCGGGACTAATGAAAAACTGTTTTTT.

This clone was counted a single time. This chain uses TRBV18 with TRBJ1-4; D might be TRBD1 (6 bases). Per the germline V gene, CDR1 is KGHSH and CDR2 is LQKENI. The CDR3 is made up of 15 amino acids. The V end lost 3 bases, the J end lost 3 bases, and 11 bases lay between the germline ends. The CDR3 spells CASSPVGAANEKLFF. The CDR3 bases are TGTGCCAGCTCACCGGTGGGGGCGGCTAATGAAAAACTGTTTTTT.